This T cell receptor (beta chain) was identified during a study of T cell responses to AZD1222 COVID-19 vaccine. Generated by immunoSEQ multiplex PCR, the TCRdb table keeps only in-frame clones and is missing some. The table includes over 100,000 clones, about 90% detected once. General observations from the study: The breadth and depth of Spike-specific TCRs increased once two AZD1222 doses had been given.

On this clone itself: Its target is unknown.

Sequenced material: peripheral blood, taken on day 0 of AZD1222 vaccination. This TCR came from an adult in good health.

This CDR3 is CASRPRGFSNQPQHF. DNA for the CDR3: TGTGCCAGCAGGCCAAGGGGGTTTAGCAATCAGCCCCAGCATTTT. The rearrangement uses TRBV6-5 and TRBJ1-5; tentatively, D is TRBD1 (6 bases). CDR3 length equals 15 residues. With 6 bases removed from V and 0 bases from J, the gap between germline ends came to 12 bases. Germline V gene sequence: CDR1 MNHEY, CDR2 SVGAGI.